This T cell receptor beta chain was observed in a study of T cells in Graves' hyperthyroidism and ophthalmopathy. Whole-study results and caveats: Ophthalmopathy was told apart from stable hyperthyroidism by a 13 V-J model.

The CDR3 covers 15 residues. V shed 8 bases and J 0 bases; nucleotides not matched to a gene: 9. The germline V gene encodes CDR1 MDHEN and CDR2 SYDVKM. This clonotype was counted ten times or more. The antigen is unknown. RNA transcripts served as the template for amplifying TCR beta CDR3 regions. The primer set for the first-round RT-PCR of the TCR CDR3 was HTBI. MiXCR, run by TCRdb on the multiplex PCR reads, gives a single entry per CDR3 protein. The repertoire includes a few hundred thousand distinct CDR3 sequences, about 16% of them detected once, and roughly a fifth sits in the top ten. Subjects with ophthalmopathy showed a Clinical Activity Score no lower than 3, a NOSPECS grade no lower than 4, and a duration shorter than 3 months. Orbital computed tomography and thyroid ultrasound, together with serum TRAb and thyroxine and clinical symptoms, were used for diagnoses.

Sequenced material: blood. The sequence came from a woman in her sixties with Graves' ophthalmopathy. The V call is TRBV28, the J call TRBJ2-7, with TRBD2 identical over 8 bases. CDR3: CASLRSGSHSYEQYF. In DNA, the CDR3 is TGTGCCAGCCTAAGGAGCGGGAGCCACTCCTACGAGCAGTACTTC.